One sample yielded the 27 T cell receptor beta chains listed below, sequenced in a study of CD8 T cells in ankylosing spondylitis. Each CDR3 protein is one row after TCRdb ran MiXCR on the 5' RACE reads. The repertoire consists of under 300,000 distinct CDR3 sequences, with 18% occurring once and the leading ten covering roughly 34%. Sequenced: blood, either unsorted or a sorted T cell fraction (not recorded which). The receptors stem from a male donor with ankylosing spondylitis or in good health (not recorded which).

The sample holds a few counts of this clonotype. CDR3 protein: CASATGSSPYEQYF. Here the CDR3 DNA reads TGTGCCAGCGCTACAGGGAGTTCCCCCTACGAGCAGTACTTC. This rearrangement joins TRBV27 to TRBJ2-7, with TRBD1 as a possible D gene (6 bases). V was pared by 8 bases and J by 2 bases, with 16 bases between. CDR1 is MNHEY, CDR2 SMNVEV, per germline (reference sequence). CDR3 length: 14 amino acids.

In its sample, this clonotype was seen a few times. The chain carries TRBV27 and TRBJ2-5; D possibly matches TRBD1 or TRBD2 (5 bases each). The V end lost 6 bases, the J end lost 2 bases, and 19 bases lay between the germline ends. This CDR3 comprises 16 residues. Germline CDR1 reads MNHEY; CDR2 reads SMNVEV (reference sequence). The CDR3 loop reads CASRPLTRDPQETQYF. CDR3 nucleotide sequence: TGTGCCAGCAGACCACTTACCCGGGACCCTCAAGAGACCCAGTACTTC.

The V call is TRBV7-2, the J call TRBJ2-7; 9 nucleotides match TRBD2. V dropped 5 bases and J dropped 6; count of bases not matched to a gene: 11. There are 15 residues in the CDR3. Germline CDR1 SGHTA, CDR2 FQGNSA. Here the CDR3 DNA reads TGTGCCAGCAGCCCCCATGGTAGCGGGAGTCTCGAGCAGTACTTC. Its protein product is CASSPHGSGSLEQYF.

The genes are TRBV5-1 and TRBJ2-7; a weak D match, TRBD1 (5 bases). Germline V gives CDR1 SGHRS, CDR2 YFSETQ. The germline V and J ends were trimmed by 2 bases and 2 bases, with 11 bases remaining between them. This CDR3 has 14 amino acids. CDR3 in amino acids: CASSLRAGTYEQYF. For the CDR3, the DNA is TGCGCCAGCAGCTTACGGGCAGGGACCTACGAGCAGTACTTC.

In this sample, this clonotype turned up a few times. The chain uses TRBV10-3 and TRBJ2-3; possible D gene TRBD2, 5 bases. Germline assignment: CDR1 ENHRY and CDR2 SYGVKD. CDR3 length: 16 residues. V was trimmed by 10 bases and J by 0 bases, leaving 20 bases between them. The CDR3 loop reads CATGGEPVSSTDTQYF. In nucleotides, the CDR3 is TGTGCCACAGGAGGCGAGCCTGTTTCTAGCACAGATACGCAGTATTTT.

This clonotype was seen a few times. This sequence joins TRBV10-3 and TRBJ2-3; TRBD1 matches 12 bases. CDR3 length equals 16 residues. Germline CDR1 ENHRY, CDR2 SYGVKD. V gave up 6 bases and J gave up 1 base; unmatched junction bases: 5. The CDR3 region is CAIRAGQGAGTDTQYF. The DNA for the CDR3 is TGTGCCATCAGGGCGGGACAGGGGGCCGGCACAGATACGCAGTATTTT.

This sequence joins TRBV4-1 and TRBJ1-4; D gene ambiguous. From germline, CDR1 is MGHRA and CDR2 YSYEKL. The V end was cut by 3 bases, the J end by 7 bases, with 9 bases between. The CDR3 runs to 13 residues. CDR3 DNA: TGCGCCAGCAGCCAGGGCGGCTGTGAAAAACTGTTTTTT. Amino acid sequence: CASSQGGCEKLFF.

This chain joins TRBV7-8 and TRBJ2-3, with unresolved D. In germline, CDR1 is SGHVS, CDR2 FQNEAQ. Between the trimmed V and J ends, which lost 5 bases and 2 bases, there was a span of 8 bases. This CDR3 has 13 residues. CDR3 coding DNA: TGTGCCAGCAGCACAGTCATCACAGATACGCAGTATTTT. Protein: CASSTVITDTQYF.

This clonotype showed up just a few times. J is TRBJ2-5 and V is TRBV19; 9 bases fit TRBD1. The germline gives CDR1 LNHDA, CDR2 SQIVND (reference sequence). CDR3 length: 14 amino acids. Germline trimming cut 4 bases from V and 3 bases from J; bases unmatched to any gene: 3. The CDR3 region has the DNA TGTGCCAGTAGTACTTGGACAGGGGAAGAGACCCAGTACTTC. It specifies CASSTWTGEETQYF.

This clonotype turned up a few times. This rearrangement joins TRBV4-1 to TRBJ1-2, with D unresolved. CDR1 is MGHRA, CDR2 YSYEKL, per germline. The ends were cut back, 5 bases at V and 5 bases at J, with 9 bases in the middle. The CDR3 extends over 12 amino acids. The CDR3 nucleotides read TGCGCCAGCAGCAGCGGAGATTATGGCTACACCTTC. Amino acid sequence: CASSSGDYGYTF.

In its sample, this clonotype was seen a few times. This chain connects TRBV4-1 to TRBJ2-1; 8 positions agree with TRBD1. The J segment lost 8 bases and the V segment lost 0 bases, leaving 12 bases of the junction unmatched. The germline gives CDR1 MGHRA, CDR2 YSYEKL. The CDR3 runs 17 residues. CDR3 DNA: TGCGCCAGCAGCCAAGATTCCCTCCAGGGGGCGTCCGATGAGCAGTTCTTC. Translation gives CASSQDSLQGASDEQFF.

CDR3 sequence: CASSFGVLEQFF. The CDR3 nucleotides read TGTGCCAGCAGCTTTGGGGTGCTTGAGCAGTTCTTC. The chain couples TRBV11-1 to TRBJ2-1; D is ambiguous. V was pared by 3 bases and J by 9 bases, with 9 bases between. Germline V CDR1 and CDR2: SGHAT, FQDESV (reference sequence). The length of the CDR3 is 12 residues.

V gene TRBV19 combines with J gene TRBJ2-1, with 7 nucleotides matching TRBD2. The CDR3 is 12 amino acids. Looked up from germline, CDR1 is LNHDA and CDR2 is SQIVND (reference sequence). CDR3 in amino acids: CAIGTGGNEQFF. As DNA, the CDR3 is TGTGCTATAGGAACGGGGGGCAATGAGCAGTTCTTC.

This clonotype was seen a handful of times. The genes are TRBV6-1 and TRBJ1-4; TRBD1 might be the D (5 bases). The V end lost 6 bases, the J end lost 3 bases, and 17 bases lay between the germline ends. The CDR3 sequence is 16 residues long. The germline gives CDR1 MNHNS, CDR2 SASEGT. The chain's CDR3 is CASRRFSGASNEKLFF. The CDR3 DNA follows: TGTGCCAGCAGACGCTTCTCCGGGGCATCTAATGAAAAACTGTTTTTT.

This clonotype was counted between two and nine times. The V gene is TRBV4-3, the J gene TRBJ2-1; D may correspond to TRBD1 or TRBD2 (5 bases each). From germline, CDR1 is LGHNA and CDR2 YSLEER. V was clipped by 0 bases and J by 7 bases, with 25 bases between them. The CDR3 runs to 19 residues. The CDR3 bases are TGCGCCAGCAGCCAAGATGAGGGGCCAGTTAAGGGGATTGGGAATGAGCAGTTCTTC. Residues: CASSQDEGPVKGIGNEQFF.

The chain's CDR3 is CASSLGTSGRAAYEQYF. CDR3 in DNA: TGTGCCAGCAGCTTAGGGACTAGCGGGAGGGCCGCATACGAGCAGTACTTC. The chain is built from TRBV7-6 and TRBJ2-7, with 15 bases lining up with TRBD2. The CDR3 loop spans 17 amino acids. V gave up 1 base and J gave up 4 bases; unmatched junction bases: 5. Germline V CDR1 and CDR2: SGHVS, FNYEAQ.

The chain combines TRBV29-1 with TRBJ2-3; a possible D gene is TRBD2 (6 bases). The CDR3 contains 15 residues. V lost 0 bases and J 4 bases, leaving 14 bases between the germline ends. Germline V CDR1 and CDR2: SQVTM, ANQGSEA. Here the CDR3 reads CSVEDLGSGADTQYF. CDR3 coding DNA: TGCAGCGTTGAAGATCTCGGGAGCGGAGCAGATACGCAGTATTTT.

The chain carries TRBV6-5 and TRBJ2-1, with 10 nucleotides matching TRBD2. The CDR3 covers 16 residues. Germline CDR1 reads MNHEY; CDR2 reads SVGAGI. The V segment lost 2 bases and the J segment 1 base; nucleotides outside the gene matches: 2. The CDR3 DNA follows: TGTGCCAGCAGTTACGCTAGCGGGAGTTCCTACAATGAGCAGTTCTTC. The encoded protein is CASSYASGSSYNEQFF.

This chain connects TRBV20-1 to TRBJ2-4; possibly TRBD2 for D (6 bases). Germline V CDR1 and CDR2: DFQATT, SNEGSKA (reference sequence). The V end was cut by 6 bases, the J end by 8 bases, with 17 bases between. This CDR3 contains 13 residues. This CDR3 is CSAREAGAYIQYF. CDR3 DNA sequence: TGCAGTGCCCGGGAAGCGGGCGCCTACATTCAGTACTTC.

The CDR3 loop reads CASSIGSGGNQPQHF. The CDR3 bases are TGTGCCAGTAGTATAGGGTCGGGGGGCAATCAGCCCCAGCATTTT. The rearrangement links TRBV19 to TRBJ1-5; maybe TRBD1 (5 bases). Trimming shortened V by 1 base and J by 2 bases, and 9 bases separated the two germline ends. The V gene's germline CDR1 is LNHDA and CDR2 SQIVND (reference sequence). This CDR3 spans 15 amino acids.

CDR3 coding DNA: TGCGCCAGCAGCTTTGGGGACAGGGGTTCCTACAATGAGCAGTTCTTC. It translates to CASSFGDRGSYNEQFF. The chain couples TRBV5-1 to TRBJ2-1; 10 bases are a match to TRBD1. The CDR3 runs 16 residues. With 2 bases clipped from V and 1 base from J, the junction kept 3 bases outside the gene matches. Per the germline V gene, CDR1 is SGHRS and CDR2 is YFSETQ.

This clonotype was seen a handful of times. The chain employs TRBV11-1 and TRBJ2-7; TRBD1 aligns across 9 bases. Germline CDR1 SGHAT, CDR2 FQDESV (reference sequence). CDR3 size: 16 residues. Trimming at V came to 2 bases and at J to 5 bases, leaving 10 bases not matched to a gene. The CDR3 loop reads CASSLIPRTGADEQYF. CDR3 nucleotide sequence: TGTGCCAGCAGCTTAATCCCCCGGACAGGGGCAGACGAGCAGTACTTC.

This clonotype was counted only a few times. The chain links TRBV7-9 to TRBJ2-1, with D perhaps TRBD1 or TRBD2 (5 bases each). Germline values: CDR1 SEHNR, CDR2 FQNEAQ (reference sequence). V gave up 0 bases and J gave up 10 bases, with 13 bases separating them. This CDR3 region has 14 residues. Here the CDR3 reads CASSLASRGLEQFF. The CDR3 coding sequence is TGTGCCAGCAGCTTAGCCTCTCGGGGCCTGGAGCAGTTCTTC.

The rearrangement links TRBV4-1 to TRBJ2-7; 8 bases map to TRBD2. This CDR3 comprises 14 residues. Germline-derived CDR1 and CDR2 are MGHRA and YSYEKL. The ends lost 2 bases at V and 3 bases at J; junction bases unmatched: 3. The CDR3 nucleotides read TGCGCCAGCAGCCAATTAGCGGGAATCTACGAGCAGTACTTC. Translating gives CASSQLAGIYEQYF.

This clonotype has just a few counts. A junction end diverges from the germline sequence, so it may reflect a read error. The CDR3 reads CASSFSSSWATQETQYF. DNA of the CDR3: TGTGCTAGCAGCTTCTCATCGTCGTGGGCGACTCAAGAGACCCAGTACTTC. The chain links TRBV7-7 to TRBJ2-5; D gene unclear. CDR1 is SSHAT, CDR2 FNYEAQ, per germline (reference sequence). CDR3 size: 17 residues.

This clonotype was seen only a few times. CDR3 protein: CASTGLAGVSYNEQFF. The CDR3 coding sequence is TGTGCCAGCACTGGACTAGCGGGAGTATCCTACAATGAGCAGTTCTTC. The V gene is TRBV6-1, the J gene TRBJ2-1, with TRBD2 matching 13 bases. The CDR3 contains 16 residues. The germline gives CDR1 MNHNS, CDR2 SASEGT. After removal of 7 bases from V and 1 base from J, the junction contained 4 bases not matched to a gene.

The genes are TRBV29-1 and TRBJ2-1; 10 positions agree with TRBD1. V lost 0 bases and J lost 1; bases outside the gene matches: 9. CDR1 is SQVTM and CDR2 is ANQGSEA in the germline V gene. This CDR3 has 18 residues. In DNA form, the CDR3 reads TGCAGCGTTGAAGATGAACTTCTGGGACAGGGGTCCTACAATGAGCAGTTCTTC. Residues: CSVEDELLGQGSYNEQFF.